The 16 T cell receptor beta chains in this list originate from one sample, sequenced in a study of T-cell memory formation after mild COVID-19. TCRdb re-derived calls from the 5' RACE reads in MiXCR, one entry per CDR3 protein. The sample has hundreds of thousands of distinct CDR3 sequences, roughly 15% seen once; the top ten hold approximately 20%. Sequencing was performed on PBMCs or a T cell subset sorted from them (not recorded which). The receptors were gathered from a man aged 18 to 29 who had mild COVID-19 (a few samples of this study predate the infection). Cell type and time point are not known.

This clonotype came up a few times. V and J are TRBV4-2 and TRBJ1-1; possible D gene TRBD1, 6 bases. Looked up from germline, CDR1 is LGHNA and CDR2 is YNFKEQ. V gave up 4 bases and J gave up 8 bases, with 8 bases separating them. The CDR3 totals 11 residues. The CDR3 region is CASSRGGEAFF. CDR3 sequence (DNA): TGTGCCAGCAGCCGAGGGGGGGAAGCTTTCTTT.

Comments on this clonotype: A much bigger clone sits one base away, suggesting this may be a read error. The CDR3 region has the DNA TGCGCCAGCATCCAAGAGGGATTGGTCAACACTGAAGCTTTCTTT. It encodes CASIQEGLVNTEAFF. The V and J genes are TRBV4-3 and TRBJ1-1; D call uncertain. Germline V gives CDR1 LGHNA, CDR2 YSLEER. The CDR3 is 15 residues long.

This rearrangement joins TRBV18 to TRBJ2-6; D may be TRBD1 (6 bases). The CDR3 totals 17 residues. Germline loops: CDR1 KGHSH, CDR2 LQKENI. V shed 1 base and J shed 3 bases, with 13 bases lying between them. The CDR3 is CASSPQELGGGANVLTF. For the CDR3, the DNA is TGTGCCAGCTCACCACAAGAATTAGGGGGTGGGGCCAACGTCCTGACTTTC.

The rearrangement uses TRBV4-3 and TRBJ2-3; TRBD2 matches at 7 bases. CDR1 is LGHNA, CDR2 YSLEER, per germline. This CDR3 contains 16 residues. V lost 0 bases to trimming and J lost 0 bases; unmatched junction nucleotides: 3. CDR3: CASSQDRAGSTDTQYF. The CDR3 coding sequence is TGCGCCAGCAGCCAAGATAGAGCGGGAAGCACAGATACGCAGTATTTT.

This clonotype was counted only a few times. The V gene is TRBV18, the J gene TRBJ2-3, with D possibly being TRBD2 (6 bases). V was cut by 2 bases and J by 6 bases, with 9 bases left in between. The V gene's germline CDR1 is KGHSH and CDR2 LQKENI. This CDR3 spans 13 amino acids. CDR3 in amino acids: CASSPSRGDTQYF. The CDR3 DNA reads as TGTGCCAGCTCACCAAGTCGGGGGGATACGCAGTATTTT. Looking up the rest from reference TRBV18 and TRBJ2-3 gives the full variable domain: NAGVMQNPRHLVRRRGQEARLRCSPMKGHSHVYWYRQLPEEGLKFMVYLQKENIIDESGMPKERFSAEFPKEGPSILRIQQVVRGDSAAYFCASSPSRGDTQYFGPGTRLTVL.

This clonotype was counted at least ten times. The V and J genes are TRBV11-2 and TRBJ2-7, with unresolved D. Germline V gives CDR1 SGHAT, CDR2 FQNNGV. V dropped 5 bases and J dropped 5 bases, with 13 bases sitting between them. The CDR3 loop spans 13 amino acids. The CDR3 spells CASSIQTSHEQYV. CDR3 sequence (DNA): TGTGCCAGCAGCATCCAGACTTCCCACGAGCAGTACGTC.

In this sample, this clonotype turned up a few times. The chain uses TRBV6-5 and TRBJ1-6; 11 bases match TRBD1. V shed 8 bases and J 7 bases; nucleotides not matched to a gene: 7. The CDR3 extends over 15 amino acids. Germline V gives CDR1 MNHEY, CDR2 SVGAGI. CDR3 in DNA: TGTGCCAGCGGGACAGGGGGAAAAGCGAATTCACCCCTCCACTTT. It codes for CASGTGGKANSPLHF.

The rearrangement links TRBV5-6 to TRBJ2-1; D not certain. Trimming stripped 7 bases from V and 3 bases from J, with 5 bases between. CDR3 size: 11 residues. CDR1 is SGHDT and CDR2 is YYEEEE in the germline V gene. CDR3 amino acids: CASLRYNEQFF. The DNA for the CDR3 is TGTGCCAGCCTCCGCTACAATGAGCAGTTCTTC.

The table lists this clonotype with a few counts. V usage is TRBV27 and J usage is TRBJ1-2; TRBD1 agrees at 7 bases. The germline gives CDR1 MNHEY, CDR2 SMNVEV (reference sequence). The CDR3 sequence is 13 residues long. The J segment lost 5 bases and the V segment lost 2 bases, leaving 2 bases of the junction unmatched. Here the CDR3 DNA reads TGTGCCAGCAGTTTAACAGGGGTATATGGCTACACCTTC. Translation gives CASSLTGVYGYTF.

The chain links TRBV6-6 to TRBJ1-6; D might be TRBD1 (5 bases). CDR1 and CDR2 from the germline V gene are MNHNY and SVGAGI (reference sequence). CDR3 length equals 16 residues. V was cut by 4 bases and J by 9 bases, with 19 bases left in between. CDR3 sequence: CASSFGQPTYASPLHF. CDR3 DNA sequence: TGTGCCAGCAGTTTCGGACAACCAACGTATGCTTCACCCCTCCACTTT.

This clonotype has a handful of counts. CDR3 bases: TGTGCTAGTGGTTCCAACAGGGGGCTGGGCACCGGGGAGCTGTTTTTT. It encodes CASGSNRGLGTGELFF. The genes are TRBV12-5 and TRBJ2-2, with 9 bases matching TRBD1. CDR3 size: 16 residues. Germline-derived CDR1 and CDR2 are LGHNT and FRNRAP. After removal of 4 bases from V and 4 bases from J, the junction contained 7 bases not matched to a gene.

The chain carries TRBV5-1 and TRBJ2-3, with TRBD2 matching over 9 bases. With 2 bases clipped from V and 2 bases from J, the junction kept 6 bases outside the gene matches. The CDR3 sequence is 16 residues long. Germline CDR1 SGHRS, CDR2 YFSETQ. The CDR3 bases are TGCGCCAGCAGCTTATTAGCGGGGGCGACCACAGATACGCAGTATTTT. It encodes CASSLLAGATTDTQYF.

In this sample, this clonotype turned up a few times. The rearrangement uses TRBV3-1 and TRBJ2-3; a weak D match, TRBD1 (5 bases). Trimming removed 4 bases at V and 0 bases at J, with 17 bases between. Germline V CDR1 and CDR2: LGHDT, YNNKEL (reference sequence). The CDR3 is made up of 17 amino acids. The CDR3 sequence: CASSPHRTRPSTDTQYF. The CDR3 DNA reads as TGTGCCAGCAGCCCACACCGGACAAGACCTAGCACAGATACGCAGTATTTT.

The chain couples TRBV28 to TRBJ1-2; D not certain. CDR3 size: 14 residues. V was clipped by 3 bases and J by 8 bases, with 16 bases between them. CDR1 MDHEN and CDR2 SYDVKM come from the germline V gene. In DNA form, the CDR3 reads TGTGCCAGCAGTTTGGCCCTCCAAGCGTACGGCTACACCTTC. Amino acid sequence: CASSLALQAYGYTF.

The J gene is TRBJ2-2, the V gene TRBV4-2; no definite D call. The germline gives CDR1 LGHNA, CDR2 YNFKEQ. Trimming took 2 bases from V and 5 from J, leaving 15 bases between them. This CDR3 has 16 residues. This CDR3 reads CASSQRELTRTGELFF. The CDR3 nucleotides read TGTGCCAGCAGCCAAAGGGAACTCACTCGAACCGGGGAGCTGTTTTTT.

This clonotype has at least ten counts. The chain links TRBV4-2 to TRBJ2-3; TRBD2 might be the D (5 bases). Trimming shortened V by 2 bases and J by 2 bases, and 29 bases separated the two germline ends. In germline, CDR1 is LGHNA, CDR2 YNFKEQ. The CDR3 sequence is 21 residues long. The CDR3 DNA follows: TGTGCCAGCAGCCAATTGGGGTGGGTAGCTGAGCGGAACAAGAACACAGATACGCAGTATTTT. Translating gives CASSQLGWVAERNKNTDTQYF.